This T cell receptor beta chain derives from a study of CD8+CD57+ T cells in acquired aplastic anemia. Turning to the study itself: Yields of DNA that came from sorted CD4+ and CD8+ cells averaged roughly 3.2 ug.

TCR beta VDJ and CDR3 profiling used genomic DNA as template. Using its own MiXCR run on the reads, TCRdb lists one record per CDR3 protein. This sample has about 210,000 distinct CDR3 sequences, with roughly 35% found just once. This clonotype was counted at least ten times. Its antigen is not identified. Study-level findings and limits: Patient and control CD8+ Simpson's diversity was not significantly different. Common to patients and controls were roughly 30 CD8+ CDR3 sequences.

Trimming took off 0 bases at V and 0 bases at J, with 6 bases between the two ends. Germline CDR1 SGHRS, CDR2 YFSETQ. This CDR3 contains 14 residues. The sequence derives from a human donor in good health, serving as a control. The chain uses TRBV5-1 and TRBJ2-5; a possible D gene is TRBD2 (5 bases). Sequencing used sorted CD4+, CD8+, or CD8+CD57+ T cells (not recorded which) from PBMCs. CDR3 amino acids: CASSLAGNQETQYF. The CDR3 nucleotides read TGCGCCAGCAGCTTGGCGGGGAACCAAGAGACCCAGTACTTC.